This TCR beta chain was sequenced during a study of T cells in Graves' hyperthyroidism and ophthalmopathy. Reasons for excluding patients were uncontrolled infection, other autoimmune disease, pregnancy or lactation. There were TCR beta CDR3 regions amplified from RNA transcripts. Researchers ran a first-round RT-PCR on the TCR CDR3 using the HTBI primer set. Each CDR3 protein gets one entry after TCRdb re-called the multiplex PCR reads with MiXCR. The repertoire holds approximately 510,000 distinct CDR3 sequences, with approximately 49% as singletons. General study findings and limits: Blood also showed most of the thyroid clonotypes that were expanded above 0.001. Ophthalmopathy stood apart from stable hyperthyroidism in a 13 V-J model.

Comment on this clonotype: Its specificity is unknown.

The CDR3 is 13 residues long. In germline, CDR1 is DFQATT, CDR2 SNEGSKA (reference sequence). J lost 7 bases, V lost 6 bases, and 9 bases had no gene match. The J gene is TRBJ1-2, the V gene TRBV20-1; 9 nucleotides match TRBD1. Sequenced material: peripheral blood or thyroid tissue (not recorded which). The TCR was taken from an adult woman with Graves' disease, either hyperthyroidism or ophthalmopathy (not recorded which). The CDR3 protein is CSAERGTGIGYTF. CDR3 coding DNA: TGCAGTGCGGAGAGAGGGACAGGGATTGGCTACACCTTC.